Listed below are T cell receptor beta chains from one sample, sequenced in a study of human thymus T cells. Generated by immunoSEQ multiplex PCR, the TCRdb table keeps only in-frame clones and is missing some. The sample shows around 70,000 clones, approximately 95% of them seen only once. What was sequenced was thymus tissue. The receptors originated from a girl in the first two years of life with a congenital heart defect but otherwise immunologically healthy. Both conserved end residues are part of each CDR3. D genes are given only for firm matches. Size is omitted from some rows. Given values are once, few, many or a class for expanded clones.

size	J	V	D	CDR3	DNA
.	TRBJ2-7	TRBV27	TRBD2	CASSPQREGRHEQYF	TGTGCCAGCAGTCCCCAGCGGGAGGGCCGACACGAGCAGTACTTC
.	TRBJ2-7	TRBV9	.	CASSEGLEQYF	TGTGCCAGCAGCGAGGGGCTCGAGCAGTACTTC
.	TRBJ1-1	TRBV6-1	TRBD1	CASSFDRGGGTEAFF	TGTGCCAGCAGTTTCGACAGGGGCGGGGGCACTGAAGCTTTCTTT
few	TRBJ1-1	TRBV14	.	CASSQCEMNTEAFF	TGTGCCAGCAGCCAATGTGAGATGAACACTGAAGCTTTCTTT
.	TRBJ1-2	TRBV6-1	TRBD1	CASRGPGGKNGYTF	TGTGCCAGCAGGGGACCAGGGGGAAAAAATGGCTACACCTTC
.	TRBJ2-1	TRBV28	.	CASSPLAANEQFF	TGTGCCAGCAGCCCATTGGCGGCCAATGAGCAGTTCTTC
.	TRBJ2-5	TRBV14	.	CASSPQGQETQYF	TGTGCCAGCAGCCCCCAAGGACAAGAGACCCAGTACTTC
.	TRBJ2-1	TRBV10-1	TRBD2	CASSERTSPNNEQFF	TGCGCCAGCAGTGAAAGGACTAGCCCTAACAATGAGCAGTTCTTC
.	TRBJ2-7	TRBV6-6	TRBD2	CASTASGRAWRREQYF	TGTGCCAGCACAGCTAGCGGGAGGGCCTGGAGACGCGAGCAGTACTTC
once	TRBJ1-1	TRBV5-1	.	CASSSVGGADAPQGEAFF	TGCGCCAGCAGCTCCGTAGGGGGGGCGGACGCCCCGCAAGGGGAAGCTTTCTTT
.	TRBJ2-7	TRBV10-3	TRBD1	CAISAIRGKTGAPSYEQYF	TGTGCCATCAGTGCGATTCGGGGTAAAACAGGGGCTCCCTCCTACGAGCAGTACTTC
.	TRBJ2-3	TRBV6-5	TRBD2	CASSLRGGTDTQYF	TGTGCCAGCAGTTTACGGGGGGGGACAGATACGCAGTATTTT
.	TRBJ1-5	TRBV6-1	.	CASSVSDRNNNQPQHF	TGTGCCAGCAGTGTGTCGGACAGAAATAATAATCAGCCCCAGCATTTT
.	TRBJ2-7	TRBV2	TRBD1	CASSVHPPTGVGYEQYF	TGTGCCAGCAGTGTGCATCCCCCCACAGGGGTGGGCTACGAGCAGTACTTC
.	TRBJ2-1	TRBV5-1	TRBD2	CASRLAFSYNEQFF	TGCGCCAGCCGACTAGCGTTCTCCTACAATGAGCAGTTCTTC
.	TRBJ2-5	TRBV28	TRBD2	CASSPEASGRAIPPETQYF	TGTGCCAGCAGCCCTGAGGCGAGCGGGAGGGCCATTCCACCGGAGACCCAGTACTTC
.	TRBJ1-2	TRBV4-3	.	CASSQVEGRGYGYTF	TGCGCCAGCAGCCAAGTGGAAGGGCGGGGGTATGGCTACACCTTC
few	TRBJ1-1	TRBV2	.	CASSWKSTEAFF	TGTGCCAGCAGCTGGAAAAGCACTGAAGCTTTCTTT
.	TRBJ2-7	TRBV2	.	CASTKKFRDSSYEQYF	TGTGCCAGCACAAAAAAGTTCAGGGATAGCTCCTACGAGCAGTACTTC
.	TRBJ2-7	TRBV14	.	CASSLTGGEQYF	TGTGCCAGCAGCCTAACCGGGGGCGAGCAGTACTTC
.	TRBJ2-2	TRBV20-1	.	CSATMTGELFF	TGCAGTGCCACAATGACCGGGGAGCTGTTTTTT
.	TRBJ2-6	TRBV19	.	CASSPSSGANVLTF	TGTGCCAGTAGTCCGAGTTCAGGGGCCAACGTCCTGACTTTC
.	TRBJ1-2	TRBV19	TRBD1	CASSPDPYPDPRGQGAYGYTF	TGTGCCAGTAGCCCAGACCCCTATCCAGACCCTCGAGGACAGGGGGCTTATGGCTACACCTTC
.	TRBJ2-3	TRBV7-9	.	CASSLGFRCTDTQYF	TGTGCCAGCAGCTTAGGTTTCCGTTGCACAGATACGCAGTATTTT
.	TRBJ1-1	TRBV4-2	.	CASSQDPRGMNTEAFF	TGTGCCAGCAGCCAAGACCCCAGGGGAATGAACACTGAAGCTTTCTTT
.	TRBJ2-1	TRBV29-1	TRBD2	CSGGGLAGDTNEQFF	TGCAGCGGTGGGGGGTTAGCGGGAGATACAAATGAGCAGTTCTTC
once	TRBJ2-3	TRBV4-2	TRBD2	CASSQAWREGYEDTQYF	TGTGCCAGCAGCCAAGCCTGGCGGGAGGGCTATGAAGATACGCAGTATTTT
.	TRBJ1-2	TRBV28	TRBD1	CASSQGQGVKGAYGYTF	TGTGCCAGCAGTCAAGGACAGGGGGTAAAGGGGGCTTATGGCTACACCTTC
.	TRBJ1-1	TRBV4-1	.	CASSQDMEGRGTEAFF	TGCGCCAGCAGCCAAGATATGGAGGGAAGGGGCACTGAAGCTTTCTTT
.	TRBJ1-4	TRBV5-6	.	CASSLAPGTATNEKLFF	TGTGCCAGCAGCTTGGCCCCGGGGACCGCAACTAATGAAAAACTGTTTTTT
.	TRBJ2-7	TRBV14	.	CASSLDKGGPSNEQYF	TGTGCCAGCAGCTTAGATAAGGGGGGGCCCTCGAACGAGCAGTACTTC
.	TRBJ2-3	TRBV11-1	TRBD2	CASSGTSGSTDTQYF	TGTGCCAGCAGCGGGACTAGCGGGAGTACAGATACGCAGTATTTT
.	TRBJ2-3	TRBV9	.	CASSIGGSGSDTQYF	TGTGCCAGCAGCATAGGGGGTTCGGGTTCAGATACGCAGTATTTT
.	TRBJ2-3	TRBV5-4	.	CASSKSATGPDTQYF	TGTGCCAGCAGCAAGTCGGCAACAGGGCCAGATACGCAGTATTTT
.	TRBJ1-1	TRBV2	.	CASGGDGGGHTEAFF	TGTGCCAGCGGAGGCGATGGAGGGGGGCACACTGAAGCTTTCTTT
once	TRBJ2-2	TRBV14	TRBD1	CASSQDRGQDTGELFF	TGTGCCAGCAGCCAAGACAGGGGGCAGGACACCGGGGAGCTGTTTTTT
few	TRBJ1-1	TRBV6-4	TRBD1	CASSDTDRGTEAFF	TGTGCCAGCAGTGACACGGACAGGGGCACTGAAGCTTTCTTT
.	TRBJ1-2	TRBV28	.	CASTPDGERPFTYGYTF	TGTGCCAGCACCCCGGACGGCGAAAGGCCGTTTACCTATGGCTACACCTTC
.	TRBJ2-1	TRBV2	.	CASHEQFF	TGTGCCAGCCATGAGCAGTTCTTC
.	TRBJ2-7	TRBV5-1	.	CASSPRGPLHEQYF	TGCGCCAGCAGCCCCCGAGGGCCCCTCCACGAGCAGTACTTC
.	TRBJ1-2	TRBV7-2	.	CASSLATENNYGYTF	TGTGCCAGCAGCTTAGCGACAGAAAATAACTATGGCTACACCTTC
.	TRBJ1-4	TRBV10-1	.	CASSESRGDQEKLFF	TGCGCCAGCAGTGAGTCGAGGGGGGACCAAGAAAAACTGTTTTTT